This TCR beta chain was retrieved from a study of T cell responses to AZD1222 COVID-19 vaccine. Study findings and constraints: It was only a handful of AZD1222 recipients who were seropositive at baseline. In a largely white British group with more females than males, clonal diversity was possibly underestimated.

The CDR3 totals 15 residues. From germline, CDR1 is SGHRS and CDR2 YFSETQ. V gave up 0 bases and J gave up 6 bases, with 10 bases separating them. This clone was detected only a few times. Its matching antigen is unknown. Sequencing was performed with immunoSEQ multiplex PCR; in TCRdb, only in-frame clones are kept and a portion is missing. The data show 100,000 or so clones, about nine tenths seen once. Sequencing was performed on peripheral blood, taken on day 0 of AZD1222 vaccination. This receptor was taken from an adult in good health. The genes are TRBV5-1 and TRBJ1-6; maybe TRBD1 (6 bases). Written as DNA, the CDR3 is TGCGCCAGCAGCTTGGTCGGACAGTTTAATTCACCCCTCCACTTT. This encodes CASSLVGQFNSPLHF.